Included here is one T cell receptor (beta chain) sequence, with context. This receptor's antigen is unknown. Base qualities were left out, and no much larger clone turns up one base away. Preparation of the library involved 5' RACE. Sequencing was carried out with an Illumina HiSeq 2500. A second PCR of roughly 7 to 12 cycles was performed with a sample-barcoded 5' primer and a J-beta primer mix. A unique molecular identifier was introduced onto each TCR beta cDNA molecule by a template-switch 5' adaptor carrying 12 random nucleotides. Each sample yielded at least 3 million CDR3-containing paired-end reads. The Mint cDNA synthesis kit, primed by a TRBC-specific oligonucleotide, was used to synthesize first-strand cDNA from all RNA. Following uracil-DNA glycosylase treatment, a first 18-cycle PCR with universal primers M1SS and BC2_uni_R was performed on all cDNA. The paper's data handling went like this. For normalization, 1 million high-quality reads were randomly selected from each sample, with every read carrying a distinct molecular identifier. Instead of being binned into consensus sequences, reads with shared molecular identifiers were discarded. MiTCR, with a Q25 quality threshold and the strictest error-elimination algorithm, was used for CDR3 identification, clonotype clustering and error correction. A nonparametric unseen species model with Euler transformation was used to estimate a lower bound on total TCR beta diversity. TCRdb took the public reads, trimmed them with fastp at Q25, ran MiXCR for clone calling and kept in-frame beta chains. Every distinct CDR3 protein forms one entry, paired with its most common genes and DNA. For this entry, the V and J calls and clone size follow TCRdb and not the study's own pipeline. The sample table records about 730,000 distinct CDR3 sequences; approximately 43% of these occur just once. Together, the top ten hold 20% to 25% of the sample.

The CDR3 covers 13 residues, taking in both the cysteine and the phenylalanine. Solely the CDR3 DNA is kept, with 39 bases framed from the first base. V is reduced by 6 bases and J by 5 bases, leaving a spacing of 11 bases between them. According to the germline V gene (reference sequence), CDR1 reads MNHEY and CDR2 reads SMNVEV. This sample was taken from a study of blood T cells in healthy people across ages (dated by TCRdb to the mid-2010s). Regarding the study in general: In model experiments, template switching captured about one uniquely barcoded TCR beta cDNA molecule for every two T cells. The study measured age-related changes in TCR beta repertoire diversity using deep sequencing normalized with unique cDNA molecular identifiers. The donors were split into four age groups: young (average 16 years), middle-aged (roughly 42), aged (more than 60) and long-lived (82). Donors of different ages were randomly distributed across sequencing lanes to avoid experimental bias. For two donors (one aged 18 to 29 and one aged 80 or older), the study analyzed two additional independent replicas of 1 million unique cDNA reads from the same blood draw. Study-wide findings and limitations: Bulk unsorted PBMC profiling prevented conclusive comparison of naive and antigen-experienced compartments. Estimates of total diversity from one million sequenced T cells were regarded as lower bounds and underestimates. Observed TCR beta diversity per million T cells fell roughly linearly with age, and a significant reduction was already apparent by age roughly 40. Compared with the aged group, more naive CD4+ T cells, fewer expanded clones and increased TCR diversity were shown by the long-lived group, suggesting age selection. The percentage of naive T cells measured by flow cytometry correlated strongly with observed TCR beta diversity. Because donor CMV infection status was unknown, age-related changes in expanded clonotypes were potentially confounded.

The roughly 39 donors, aged roughly 6 to 100 years, were systemically healthy Caucasian individuals from Russia. Roughly 11 milliliters of peripheral blood were drawn from each donor into EDTA-treated Vacutainer tubes. PBMCs were isolated by Ficoll-Paque density-gradient centrifugation, with at least 6.5 million obtained per sample. Total RNA was extracted from PBMCs with Trizol reagent, with at least 6 micrograms obtained per sample. For every donor, flow cytometry on a PBMC aliquot measured the percentage of naive CD45RAhigh/CD27high T cells. The chain is made from TRBV27 and TRBJ1-5; no D gene call is confident. The sequencing sample was made of blood. The sequence was collected from a woman aged 55-69 years in good health. The CDR3 corresponds to CASRLSSHQPQHF. At the DNA level, the sequence is TGTGCCAGCAGACTTTCCAGTCATCAGCCCCAGCATTTT.